The rows below give T cell receptor beta chains drawn from one sample of a study of graft-versus-host responses after intestinal transplantation. Generated by immunoSEQ multiplex PCR, the TCRdb table keeps only in-frame clones and is missing some. The table lists tens of thousands of clones, about 89% of them singletons. The material sequenced was PBMCs, taken approximately 660 days after intestinal transplant. Receptors originate from a human patient who received an intestinal transplant, so some T cells may come from the graft donor. CDR3s include the opening cysteine and the closing phenylalanine or tryptophan. D genes are given only for firm matches. Clone size appears in some rows only: once, few, many, or a class for an expanded clone.

j_call: TRBJ2-5; cdr3_length: 14; clone_size: -; d_call: -; v_call: TRBV13; cdr3_aa: CASSPRTTQETQYF; cdr3_nt: TGTGCCAGCAGCCCTCGGACAACTCAAGAGACCCAGTACTTC
j_call: TRBJ1-1; cdr3_length: 12; clone_size: -; d_call: -; v_call: TRBV5-1; cdr3_aa: CASSFRLGEAFF; cdr3_nt: TGCGCCAGCAGCTTTCGGTTGGGTGAAGCTTTCTTT
j_call: TRBJ1-3; cdr3_length: 15; clone_size: -; d_call: -; v_call: TRBV7-9; cdr3_aa: CASSQDSSSGNTIYF; cdr3_nt: TGTGCCAGCAGCCAAGACAGCAGCTCTGGAAACACCATATATTTT
j_call: TRBJ1-5; cdr3_length: 14; clone_size: -; d_call: -; v_call: TRBV7-9; cdr3_aa: CASSLTGTTQPQHF; cdr3_nt: TGTGCCAGCAGCCTTACCGGGACTACACAGCCCCAGCATTTT
j_call: TRBJ1-2; cdr3_length: 12; clone_size: -; d_call: -; v_call: TRBV19; cdr3_aa: CASSIPGYGYTF; cdr3_nt: TGTGCCAGTAGTATCCCCGGGTATGGCTACACCTTC
j_call: TRBJ1-4; cdr3_length: 16; clone_size: -; d_call: TRBD1; v_call: TRBV30; cdr3_aa: CAWSQTGTGAPEKLFF; cdr3_nt: TGTGCCTGGAGTCAAACCGGGACAGGGGCTCCTGAAAAACTGTTTTTT
j_call: TRBJ2-7; cdr3_length: 13; clone_size: -; d_call: -; v_call: TRBV6-1; cdr3_aa: CASSEGRSYEQYF; cdr3_nt: TGTGCCAGCAGTGAAGGGCGGTCCTACGAGCAGTACTTC
j_call: TRBJ1-6; cdr3_length: 15; clone_size: -; d_call: -; v_call: TRBV15; cdr3_aa: CATSRVEGRRSPLHF; cdr3_nt: TGTGCCACCAGCAGAGTGGAGGGGAGACGATCACCCCTCCACTTT
j_call: TRBJ2-1; cdr3_length: 14; clone_size: -; d_call: -; v_call: TRBV7-9; cdr3_aa: CASNQEFSKNEQFF; cdr3_nt: TGTGCCAGCAATCAAGAGTTTTCGAAAAATGAGCAGTTCTTC
j_call: TRBJ1-2; cdr3_length: 13; clone_size: -; d_call: -; v_call: TRBV18; cdr3_aa: CASSPRSGSGYTF; cdr3_nt: TGTGCCAGCTCACCCCGGTCAGGTTCTGGCTACACCTTC
j_call: TRBJ2-1; cdr3_length: 15; clone_size: -; d_call: -; v_call: TRBV19; cdr3_aa: CASPRRDGESNEQFF; cdr3_nt: TGTGCCAGTCCCCGCCGGGACGGGGAAAGCAATGAGCAGTTCTTC
j_call: TRBJ1-1; cdr3_length: 14; clone_size: -; d_call: -; v_call: TRBV5-1; cdr3_aa: CASSSGSLNTEAFF; cdr3_nt: TGCGCCAGCAGCTCGGGCAGCTTGAACACTGAAGCTTTCTTT
j_call: TRBJ2-1; cdr3_length: 14; clone_size: -; d_call: -; v_call: TRBV4-2; cdr3_aa: CASSWGLDLNEQFF; cdr3_nt: TGTGCCAGCAGCTGGGGACTTGACCTCAATGAGCAGTTCTTC
j_call: TRBJ2-7; cdr3_length: 12; clone_size: -; d_call: -; v_call: TRBV11-2; cdr3_aa: CASSLDTYEQYF; cdr3_nt: TGTGCCAGCAGCTTAGACACCTACGAGCAGTACTTC
j_call: TRBJ2-7; cdr3_length: 13; clone_size: -; d_call: -; v_call: TRBV7-8; cdr3_aa: CASSWGPSYEQYF; cdr3_nt: TGTGCCAGCAGCTGGGGACCATCCTACGAGCAGTACTTC
j_call: TRBJ2-7; cdr3_length: 13; clone_size: -; d_call: -; v_call: TRBV13; cdr3_aa: CASSLMGTYEQYF; cdr3_nt: TGTGCCAGCAGCTTAATGGGAACCTACGAGCAGTACTTC
j_call: TRBJ1-2; cdr3_length: 14; clone_size: -; d_call: -; v_call: TRBV5-1; cdr3_aa: CASSPVTGLGGYTF; cdr3_nt: TGCGCCAGCAGCCCGGTGACGGGTTTGGGGGGCTACACCTTC
j_call: TRBJ2-6; cdr3_length: 16; clone_size: -; d_call: -; v_call: TRBV5-1; cdr3_aa: CASSIGGNSGANVLTF; cdr3_nt: TGCGCCAGCAGCATCGGGGGAAACTCTGGGGCCAACGTCCTGACTTTC
j_call: TRBJ2-2; cdr3_length: 16; clone_size: once; d_call: -; v_call: TRBV5-4; cdr3_aa: CASSPGTRTNTGELFF; cdr3_nt: TGTGCCAGCAGTCCCGGGACAAGAACGAACACCGGGGAGCTGTTTTTT
j_call: TRBJ2-3; cdr3_length: 16; clone_size: -; d_call: TRBD2; v_call: TRBV7-9; cdr3_aa: CASSLRGGLSADTQYF; cdr3_nt: TGTGCCAGCAGCTTACGGGGGGGCTTGAGTGCAGATACGCAGTATTTT
j_call: TRBJ1-2; cdr3_length: 14; clone_size: -; d_call: TRBD1; v_call: TRBV7-9; cdr3_aa: CASSRTGDTSGYTF; cdr3_nt: TGTGCCAGCAGCCGAACAGGGGACACAAGCGGCTACACCTTC
j_call: TRBJ1-6; cdr3_length: 15; clone_size: -; d_call: -; v_call: TRBV18; cdr3_aa: CASSPGQASNMALHF; cdr3_nt: TGTGCCAGCTCACCAGGACAAGCATCTAATATGGCCCTCCACTTT
j_call: TRBJ2-1; cdr3_length: 16; clone_size: -; d_call: TRBD1; v_call: TRBV7-9; cdr3_aa: CASSSGTGSSYNEQFF; cdr3_nt: TGTGCCAGCAGCTCAGGGACAGGGAGCTCCTACAATGAGCAGTTCTTC
j_call: TRBJ2-7; cdr3_length: 11; clone_size: -; d_call: -; v_call: TRBV20-1; cdr3_aa: CSARDPPEQYF; cdr3_nt: TGCAGTGCTAGAGATCCCCCCGAGCAGTACTTC
j_call: TRBJ2-5; cdr3_length: 17; clone_size: -; d_call: TRBD1; v_call: TRBV5-1; cdr3_aa: CASSIPLGTGVFETQYF; cdr3_nt: TGCGCCAGCAGCATACCACTCGGGACAGGGGTTTTCGAGACCCAGTACTTC
j_call: TRBJ2-7; cdr3_length: 13; clone_size: once; d_call: -; v_call: TRBV6-6; cdr3_aa: CASRTTGTYEQYF; cdr3_nt: TGTGCCAGCAGGACAACAGGGACTTACGAGCAGTACTTC
j_call: TRBJ2-7; cdr3_length: 14; clone_size: few; d_call: -; v_call: TRBV14; cdr3_aa: CASSQVAGTYEQYF; cdr3_nt: TGTGCCAGCAGCCAAGTCGCCGGAACCTACGAGCAGTACTTC
j_call: TRBJ1-2; cdr3_length: 13; clone_size: -; d_call: -; v_call: TRBV9; cdr3_aa: CASSTQGGEGYTF; cdr3_nt: TGTGCCAGCAGCACACAGGGAGGTGAGGGCTACACCTTC
j_call: TRBJ2-1; cdr3_length: 15; clone_size: -; d_call: TRBD2; v_call: TRBV9; cdr3_aa: CASSVESGTYNEQFF; cdr3_nt: TGTGCCAGCAGCGTAGAAAGCGGGACTTACAATGAGCAGTTCTTC
j_call: TRBJ1-2; cdr3_length: 15; clone_size: -; d_call: -; v_call: TRBV27; cdr3_aa: CASSLSVQGRGGYTF; cdr3_nt: TGTGCCAGCAGTTTATCCGTACAGGGCCGGGGGGGCTACACCTTC